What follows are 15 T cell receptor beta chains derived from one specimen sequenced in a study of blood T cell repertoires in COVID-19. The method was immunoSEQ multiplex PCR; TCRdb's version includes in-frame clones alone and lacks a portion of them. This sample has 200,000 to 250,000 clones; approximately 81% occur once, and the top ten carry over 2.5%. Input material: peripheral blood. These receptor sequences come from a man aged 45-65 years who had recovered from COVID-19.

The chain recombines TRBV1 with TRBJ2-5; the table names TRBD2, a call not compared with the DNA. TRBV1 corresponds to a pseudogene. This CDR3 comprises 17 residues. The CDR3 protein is CTSSQKREGLRQRTQYF. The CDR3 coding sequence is TGCACCAGCAGCCAAAAGCGGGAGGGCCTCAGGCAGAGAACCCAGTACTTC.

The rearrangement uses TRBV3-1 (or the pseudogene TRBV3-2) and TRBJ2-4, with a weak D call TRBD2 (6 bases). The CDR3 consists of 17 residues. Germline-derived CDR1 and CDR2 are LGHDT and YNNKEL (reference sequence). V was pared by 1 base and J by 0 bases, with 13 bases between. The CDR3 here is CASSQGISGPAKNIQYF. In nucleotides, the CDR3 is TGTGCCAGCAGCCAAGGAATTAGCGGACCAGCCAAAAACATTCAGTACTTC.

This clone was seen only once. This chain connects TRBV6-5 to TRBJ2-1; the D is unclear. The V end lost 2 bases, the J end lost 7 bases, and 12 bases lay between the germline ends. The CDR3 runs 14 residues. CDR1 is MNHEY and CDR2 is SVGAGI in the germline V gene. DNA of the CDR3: TGTGCCAGCAGTTACCCAGGCGCGTGGAATGAGCAGTTCTTC. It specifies CASSYPGAWNEQFF.

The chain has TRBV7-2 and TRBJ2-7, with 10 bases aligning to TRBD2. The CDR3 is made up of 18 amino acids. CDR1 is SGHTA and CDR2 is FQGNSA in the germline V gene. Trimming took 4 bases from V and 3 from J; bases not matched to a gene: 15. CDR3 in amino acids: CASSSNGASGRGGYEQYF. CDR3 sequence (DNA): TGTGCCAGCAGCTCTAACGGAGCTAGCGGGAGAGGGGGCTACGAGCAGTACTTC. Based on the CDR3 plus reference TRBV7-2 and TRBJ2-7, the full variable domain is GAGVSQSPSNKVTEKGKDVELRCDPISGHTALYWYRQSLGQGLEFLIYFQGNSAPDKSGLPSDRFSAERTGGSVSTLTIQRTQQEDSAVYLCASSSNGASGRGGYEQYFGPGTRLTVT.

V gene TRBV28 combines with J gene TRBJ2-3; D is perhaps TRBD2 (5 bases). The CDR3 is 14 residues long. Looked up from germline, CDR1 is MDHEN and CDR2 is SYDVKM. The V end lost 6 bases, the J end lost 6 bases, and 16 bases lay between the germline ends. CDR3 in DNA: TGTGCCAGCAGGGTGGCGGGTACAGCGGATACGCAGTATTTT. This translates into CASRVAGTADTQYF.

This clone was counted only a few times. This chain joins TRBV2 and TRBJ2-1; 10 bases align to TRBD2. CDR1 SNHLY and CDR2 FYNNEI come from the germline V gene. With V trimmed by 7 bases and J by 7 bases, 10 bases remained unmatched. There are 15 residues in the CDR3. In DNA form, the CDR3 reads TGTGCCAGCAAAAAACTAGCGGGACCTAATAATGAGCAGTTCTTC. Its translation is CASKKLAGPNNEQFF.

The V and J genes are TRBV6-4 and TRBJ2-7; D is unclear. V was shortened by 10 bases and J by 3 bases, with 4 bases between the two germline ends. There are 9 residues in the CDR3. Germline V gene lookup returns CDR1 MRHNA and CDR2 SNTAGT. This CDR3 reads CATYYEQYF. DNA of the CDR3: TGTGCCACTTACTACGAGCAGTACTTC.

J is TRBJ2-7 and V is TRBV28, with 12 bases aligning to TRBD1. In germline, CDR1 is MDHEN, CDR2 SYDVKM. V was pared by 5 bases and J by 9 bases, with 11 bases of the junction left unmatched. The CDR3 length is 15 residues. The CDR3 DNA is TGTGCCAGCAGTGTACCGGGACAGGGGGCAGGATGGCAGTACTTC. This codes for CASSVPGQGAGWQYF. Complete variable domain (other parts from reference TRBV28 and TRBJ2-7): DVKVTQSSRYLVKRTGEKVFLECVQDMDHENMFWYRQDPGLGLRLIYFSYDVKMKEKGDIPEGYSVSREKKERFSLILESASTNQTSMYLCASSVPGQGAGWQYFGPGTRLTVT.

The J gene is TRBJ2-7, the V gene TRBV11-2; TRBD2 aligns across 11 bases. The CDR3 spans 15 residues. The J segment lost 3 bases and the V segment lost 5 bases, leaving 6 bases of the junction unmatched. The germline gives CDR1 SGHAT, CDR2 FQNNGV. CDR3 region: CASSPLGTSGYEQYF. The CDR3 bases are TGTGCCAGCAGCCCTTTAGGGACTAGCGGCTACGAGCAGTACTTC.

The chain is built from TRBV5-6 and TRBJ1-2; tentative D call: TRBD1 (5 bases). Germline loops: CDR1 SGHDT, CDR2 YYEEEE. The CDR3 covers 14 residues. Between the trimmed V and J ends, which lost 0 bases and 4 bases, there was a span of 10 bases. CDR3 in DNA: TGTGCCAGCAGCTTGGGACAGAAAATCTATGGCTACACCTTC. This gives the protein CASSLGQKIYGYTF.

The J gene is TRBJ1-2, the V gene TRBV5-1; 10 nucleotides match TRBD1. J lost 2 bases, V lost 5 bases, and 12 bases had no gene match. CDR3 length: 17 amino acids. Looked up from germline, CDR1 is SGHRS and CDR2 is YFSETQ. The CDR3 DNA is TGCGCCAGCAGGGCGGACAGGGGGAATCTTAAGAACTATGGCTACACCTTC. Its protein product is CASRADRGNLKNYGYTF.

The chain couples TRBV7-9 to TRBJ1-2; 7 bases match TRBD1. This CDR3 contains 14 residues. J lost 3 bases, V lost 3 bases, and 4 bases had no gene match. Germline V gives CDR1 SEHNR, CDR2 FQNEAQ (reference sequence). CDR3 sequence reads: CASSFLQGYYGYTF. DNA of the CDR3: TGTGCCAGCAGCTTCCTACAGGGGTACTATGGCTACACCTTC.

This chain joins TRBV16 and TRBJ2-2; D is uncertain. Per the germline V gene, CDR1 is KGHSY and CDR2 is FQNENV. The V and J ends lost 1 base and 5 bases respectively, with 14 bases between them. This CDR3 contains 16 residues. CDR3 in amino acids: CASSQFTGHATGELFF. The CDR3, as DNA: TGTGCCAGCAGCCAATTCACGGGTCATGCGACCGGGGAGCTGTTTTTT.

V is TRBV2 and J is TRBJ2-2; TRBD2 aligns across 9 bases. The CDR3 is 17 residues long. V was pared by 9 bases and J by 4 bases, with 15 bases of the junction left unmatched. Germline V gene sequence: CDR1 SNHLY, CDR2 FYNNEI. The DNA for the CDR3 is TGTGCCAGTCTGGGTTGGCTAGCGGGAAGGGTCACCGGGGAGCTGTTTTTT. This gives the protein CASLGWLAGRVTGELFF.

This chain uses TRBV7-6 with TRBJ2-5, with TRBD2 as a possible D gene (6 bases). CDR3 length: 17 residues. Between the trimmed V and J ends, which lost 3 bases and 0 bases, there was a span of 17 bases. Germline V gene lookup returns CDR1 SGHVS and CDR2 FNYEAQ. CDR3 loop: CASSFSGRDWDQETQYF. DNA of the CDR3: TGTGCCAGCAGCTTTTCCGGGCGGGACTGGGACCAAGAGACCCAGTACTTC.